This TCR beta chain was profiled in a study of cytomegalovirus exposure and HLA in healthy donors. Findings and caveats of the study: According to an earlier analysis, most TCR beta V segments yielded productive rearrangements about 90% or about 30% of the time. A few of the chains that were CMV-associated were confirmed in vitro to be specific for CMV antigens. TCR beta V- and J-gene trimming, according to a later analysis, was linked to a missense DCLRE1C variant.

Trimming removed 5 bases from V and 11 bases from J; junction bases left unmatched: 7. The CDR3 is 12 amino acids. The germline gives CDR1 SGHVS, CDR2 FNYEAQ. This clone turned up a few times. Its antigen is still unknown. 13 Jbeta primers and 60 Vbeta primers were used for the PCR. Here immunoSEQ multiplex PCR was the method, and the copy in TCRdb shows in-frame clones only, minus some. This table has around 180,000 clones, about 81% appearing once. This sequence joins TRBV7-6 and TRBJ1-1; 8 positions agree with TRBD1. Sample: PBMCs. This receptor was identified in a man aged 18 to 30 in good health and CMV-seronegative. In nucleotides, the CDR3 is TGTGCCAGCAGCCTACAGGGGGGAGAGGCTTTCTTT. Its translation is CASSLQGGEAFF.